The next 25 T cell receptor beta chains were all read from a single sample in a study of spatial heterogeneity in lung cancer. Indicated time point: sample taken at primary tumor resection. General study results and limits: The study found that expanded intratumoral alpha and beta TCR counts tracked tumor mutation counts.

No cognate antigen is known for these TCRs. From the 5' RACE reads, TCRdb called clonotypes with MiXCR, one entry per CDR3 protein. The top ten clones hold roughly 12% of a sample with just over 9,500 distinct CDR3 sequences, approximately 8.3% of them seen once. This specimen consisted of lung tumor tissue, obtained at surgery. Receptors originate from a female donor with early-stage non-small cell lung cancer.

This clonotype has a single count. The V and J genes are TRBV9 and TRBJ2-7; D remains ambiguous. The CDR3 is 14 residues long. The germline V gene encodes CDR1 SGDLS and CDR2 YYNGEE. V lost 0 bases, J lost 0 bases, and 7 bases lay in between. The CDR3 protein is CASSVDGSSYEQYF. CDR3 in DNA: TGTGCCAGCAGCGTAGATGGGTCCTCCTACGAGCAGTACTTC.

The chain carries TRBV18 and TRBJ1-1, with D hard to call. CDR3 length equals 13 residues. CDR1 and CDR2 (germline): KGHSH, LQKENI. Deletions cut 8 bases from V and 2 bases from J, with 12 bases between. Written as DNA, the CDR3 is TGTGCCAGCCTCAGGCAAAGCAACACTGAAGCTTTCTTT. This codes for CASLRQSNTEAFF.

The gene calls are TRBV7-2 and TRBJ2-7; no reliable D call. Looked up from germline, CDR1 is SGHTA and CDR2 is FQGNSA. With 5 bases removed from V and 0 bases from J, the gap between germline ends came to 5 bases. This CDR3 contains 12 residues. CDR3 sequence reads: CASSPSSYEQYF. CDR3 DNA sequence: TGTGCCAGCAGCCCTAGCTCCTACGAGCAGTACTTC.

This clonotype is labeled as medium-sized (0.01 to 0.1%). The chain combines TRBV5-5 with TRBJ1-5; D is ambiguous. The V gene's germline CDR1 is SGHKS and CDR2 YYEKEE (reference sequence). V lost 4 bases and J 0 bases, leaving 17 bases between the germline ends. The CDR3 sequence is 17 residues long. The CDR3, as DNA: TGTGCCAGCAGCCCTGATTTCGGGAAGTATAGCAATCAGCCCCAGCATTTT. Its translation is CASSPDFGKYSNQPQHF.

This clonotype appeared many times. V usage is TRBV20-1 and J usage is TRBJ1-5; TRBD1 is a possible D gene (6 bases). CDR1 is DFQATT and CDR2 is SNEGSKA in the germline V gene (reference sequence). The V and J ends lost 7 bases and 3 bases respectively, with 16 bases between them. This CDR3 spans 14 amino acids. CDR3 bases: TGCAGTGTTGGTTCCACAGGGATCAATCAGCCCCAGCATTTT. Translation gives CSVGSTGINQPQHF.

The rearrangement links TRBV12-3 or TRBV12-4 to TRBJ2-2; TRBD2 agrees at 10 bases. This CDR3 is built from 14 residues. Trimming removed 7 bases from V and 4 bases from J; junction bases left unmatched: 3. CDR3 residues: CASNGLAATGELFF. The CDR3 DNA reads as TGTGCCAGCAATGGACTAGCGGCCACCGGGGAGCTGTTTTTT.

There are a few counts of this clonotype. The junction and the germline gene differ at one end; a read error may be behind it. The chain has TRBV4-2 and TRBJ2-1; no definite D call. CDR3 length: 15 amino acids. Germline V gene sequence: CDR1 LGHNA, CDR2 YNFKEQ. For the CDR3, the DNA is TGTGCCAGCAGCCTCCAGCCGGAAGGTCAGAGTTCCCCGGTCTTC. This sequence encodes CASSLQPEGQSSPVF.

The CDR3 region has the DNA TGTGCCATCAGAGGGGGAGAGTTCACAGATACGCAGTATTTT. Translating gives CAIRGGEFTDTQYF. The J gene is TRBJ2-3, the V gene TRBV10-3; D might be TRBD1 (6 bases). Germline-derived CDR1 and CDR2 are ENHRY and SYGVKD. The CDR3 spans 14 residues. Trimming removed 6 bases at V and 2 bases at J, with 12 bases between.

This clonotype was seen a handful of times. CDR3 amino acids: CASSQQGGNEQFF. CDR3 DNA sequence: TGTGCCAGCAGTCAACAGGGGGGCAATGAGCAGTTCTTC. V usage is TRBV2 and J usage is TRBJ2-1, with TRBD1 matching over 8 bases. Per germline, CDR1 SNHLY and CDR2 FYNNEI. Germline trimming cut 5 bases from V and 6 bases from J; bases unmatched to any gene: 3. The CDR3 is 13 amino acids.

The chain joins TRBV6-2 or TRBV6-3 to TRBJ2-1; D is undetermined. The length of the CDR3 is 14 residues. The V end lost 7 bases, the J end lost 7 bases, and 17 bases lay between the germline ends. Looked up from germline, CDR1 is MNHEY and CDR2 is SVGEGT. CDR3 region: CASISQPLLNEQFF. The DNA of the CDR3 is TGTGCCAGCATCAGCCAGCCTCTATTGAATGAGCAGTTCTTC.

This clonotype was recorded at least ten times. The CDR3 nucleotides read TGCGCCAGCAGCCAAGGCCCAGGGGCCAAGGGCTACACCTTC. It is translated as CASSQGPGAKGYTF. The chain is built from TRBV4-1 and TRBJ1-2, with D possibly matching TRBD1 (6 bases). Trimming stripped 1 base from V and 8 bases from J, with 14 bases between. CDR1 and CDR2 (germline): MGHRA, YSYEKL. The CDR3 sequence is 14 residues long.

This clonotype is categorized as medium-sized. The chain links TRBV7-9 to TRBJ2-1; 9 nucleotides line up with TRBD2. V trimming: 5 bases; J trimming: 2 bases; junction bases outside the gene matches: 7. This CDR3 has 16 residues. CDR1 and CDR2 from the germline V gene are SEHNR and FQNEAQ (reference sequence). CDR3 in amino acids: CASSRSAGGTYNEQFF. The CDR3 nucleotides read TGTGCCAGCAGCCGGTCCGCGGGGGGGACCTACAATGAGCAGTTCTTC.

The chain uses TRBV18 and TRBJ2-5, with D hard to call. This CDR3 region has 14 residues. CDR1 is KGHSH, CDR2 LQKENI, per germline. V was pared by 3 bases and J by 5 bases, with 13 bases between. The CDR3 sequence: CASSPLPRRETQYF. The CDR3, as DNA: TGTGCCAGCTCACCTCTGCCTCGGCGGGAGACCCAGTACTTC.

This clonotype was observed a handful of times. The chain combines TRBV28 with TRBJ1-5, with 8 positions matching TRBD1. J lost 5 bases, V lost 5 bases, and 11 bases had no gene match. This CDR3 has 16 amino acids. Germline lookup yields CDR1 MDHEN and CDR2 SYDVKM. CDR3 in amino acids: CASSPPLGQGDQPQHF. CDR3 nucleotides: TGTGCCAGCAGTCCCCCTCTTGGACAGGGAGATCAGCCCCAGCATTTT.

This clonotype is termed medium-sized. This chain uses TRBV6-1 with TRBJ2-3; 12 bases line up with TRBD2. CDR3 length equals 19 residues. Germline V CDR1 and CDR2: MNHNS, SASEGT. With V trimmed by 6 bases and J by 0 bases, 13 bases remained unmatched. The CDR3 DNA reads as TGTGCCAGCAGATACCAGACTAGCGGGGGATACCAAAGCACAGATACGCAGTATTTT. Translation: CASRYQTSGGYQSTDTQYF.

This clonotype was observed at least ten times. The chain uses TRBV6-6 and TRBJ2-1; D unresolved. From germline, CDR1 is MNHNY and CDR2 SVGAGI (reference sequence). This CDR3 is built from 13 residues. The V end lost 6 bases, the J end lost 3 bases, and 9 bases lay between the germline ends. This CDR3 is CASRLVLYNEQFF. The CDR3 nucleotides are TGTGCCAGCAGGCTGGTCCTCTACAATGAGCAGTTCTTC.

This clonotype is classed as medium-sized. This chain joins TRBV20-1 and TRBJ1-1, with 7 bases identical to TRBD1. Germline V gene sequence: CDR1 DFQATT, CDR2 SNEGSKA (reference sequence). The CDR3 sequence is 14 residues long. V was clipped by 4 bases and J by 5 bases; unmatched bases: 10. The CDR3 region is CSANQGVGYTEAFF. DNA of the CDR3: TGCAGTGCTAACCAGGGGGTAGGGTATACTGAAGCTTTCTTT.

Turning to this clonotype: Compared with germline, one end of the junction differs, possibly owing to a read error. The rearrangement uses TRBV10-3 and TRBJ1-5, with D perhaps TRBD1 (5 bases). Per germline, CDR1 ENHRY and CDR2 SYGVKD. The CDR3 runs to 15 residues. The CDR3 loop is CAIGEGQGGNQPQHF. The DNA for the CDR3 is TGTGCCATCGGTGAGGGGCAGGGTGGGAATCAGCCCCAGCATTTT.

In its sample, this clonotype was seen a few times. The CDR3 region has the DNA TGCAGTGCTTCAGGGGGCACTGAAGCTTTCTTT. Its protein product is CSASGGTEAFF. V and J are TRBV20-1 and TRBJ1-1, with 7 positions matching TRBD1. Looked up from germline, CDR1 is DFQATT and CDR2 is SNEGSKA (reference sequence). CDR3 size: 11 residues. V was pared by 5 bases and J by 4 bases, with 1 base of the junction left unmatched.

At least ten counts were recorded for this clonotype. The chain is built from TRBV5-1 and TRBJ2-7; D not certain. Germline V CDR1 and CDR2: SGHRS, YFSETQ. The CDR3 has 11 residues. Trimming took 0 bases from V and 7 from J, leaving 5 bases between them. CDR3 nucleotides: TGCGCCAGCAGCTTGGAAGGGGAGCAGTACTTC. It is translated as CASSLEGEQYF.

This clonotype was recorded at least ten times. The CDR3 bases are TGTGCCAGCAGCTTAGGCAGGGGGATGAGCAATCAGCCCCAGCATTTT. Amino acid sequence: CASSLGRGMSNQPQHF. The chain couples TRBV7-2 to TRBJ1-5; 7 bases are a match to TRBD1. Per germline, CDR1 SGHTA and CDR2 FQGNSA. The CDR3 runs to 16 residues. V shed 1 base and J 1 base; nucleotides not matched to a gene: 4.

Many counts were recorded for this clonotype. This chain uses TRBV6-1 with TRBJ1-4; 8 bases map to TRBD1. Per germline, CDR1 MNHNS and CDR2 SASEGT. With V trimmed by 4 bases and J by 3 bases, 4 bases remained unmatched. The CDR3 is made up of 15 amino acids. The chain's CDR3 is CASSAYRGANEKLFF. The CDR3 region has the DNA TGTGCCAGCAGTGCCTACAGGGGGGCTAATGAAAAACTGTTTTTT.

This clonotype is medium-sized in the sample. The chain carries TRBV7-6 and TRBJ2-5; a possible D gene is TRBD2 (5 bases). There are 16 residues in the CDR3. Germline CDR1 is SGHVS and CDR2 is FNYEAQ. The V end lost 5 bases, the J end lost 1 base, and 17 bases lay between the germline ends. The CDR3 protein is CASSLRPGSTQETQYF. CDR3 in DNA: TGTGCCAGCAGCCTTCGACCGGGGAGTACCCAAGAGACCCAGTACTTC.

The V call is TRBV7-6, the J call TRBJ2-1; 9 bases map to TRBD2. The CDR3 sequence is 15 residues long. J gave up 5 bases and V 2 bases, and 4 bases lay outside the gene matches. The germline V gene encodes CDR1 SGHVS and CDR2 FNYEAQ. The CDR3 DNA follows: TGTGCCAGCAGCTTAATGGCTAGCGGGGACAATGAGCAGTTCTTC. The encoded protein is CASSLMASGDNEQFF.

In this sample, this clonotype turned up many times. The chain has TRBV10-3 and TRBJ1-6; TRBD1 is a possible D gene (6 bases). Deletions cut 6 bases from V and 10 bases from J, with 19 bases between. The CDR3 consists of 15 residues. Germline V gene sequence: CDR1 ENHRY, CDR2 SYGVKD. CDR3 residues: CAISPSGGLGSPLHF. In DNA, the CDR3 is TGTGCCATCAGCCCCTCGGGGGGGCTGGGGTCACCCCTCCACTTT.